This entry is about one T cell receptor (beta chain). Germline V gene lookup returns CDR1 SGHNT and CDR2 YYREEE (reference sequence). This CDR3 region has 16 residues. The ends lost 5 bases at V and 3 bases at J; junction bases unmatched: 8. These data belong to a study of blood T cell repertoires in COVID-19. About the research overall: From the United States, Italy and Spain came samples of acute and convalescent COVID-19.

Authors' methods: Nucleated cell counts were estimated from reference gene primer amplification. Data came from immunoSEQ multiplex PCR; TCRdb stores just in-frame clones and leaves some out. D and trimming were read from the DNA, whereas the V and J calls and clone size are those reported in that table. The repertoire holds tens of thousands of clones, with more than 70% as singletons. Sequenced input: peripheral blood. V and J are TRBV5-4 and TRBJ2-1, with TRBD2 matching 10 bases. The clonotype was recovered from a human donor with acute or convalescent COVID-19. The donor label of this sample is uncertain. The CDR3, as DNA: TGTGCCAGCAGTTCCTCGAGCGGGGGGGTCTACAATGAGCAGTTCTTC. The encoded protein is CASSSSSGGVYNEQFF.